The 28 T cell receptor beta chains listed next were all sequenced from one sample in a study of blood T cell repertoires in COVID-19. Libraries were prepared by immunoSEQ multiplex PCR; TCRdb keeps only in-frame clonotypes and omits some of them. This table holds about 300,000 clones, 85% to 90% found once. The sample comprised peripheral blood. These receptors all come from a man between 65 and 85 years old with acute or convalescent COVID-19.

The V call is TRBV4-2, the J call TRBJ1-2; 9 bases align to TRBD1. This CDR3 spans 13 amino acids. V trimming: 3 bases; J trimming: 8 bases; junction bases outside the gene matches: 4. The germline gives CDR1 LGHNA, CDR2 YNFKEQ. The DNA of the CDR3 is TGTGCCAGCAGCCATCCCGGACAGGGGGGCTACACCTTC. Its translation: CASSHPGQGGYTF.

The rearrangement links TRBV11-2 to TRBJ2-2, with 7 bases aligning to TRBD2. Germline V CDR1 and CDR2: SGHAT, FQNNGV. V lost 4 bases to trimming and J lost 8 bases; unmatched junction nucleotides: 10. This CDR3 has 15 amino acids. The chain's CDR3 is CASSSLGLTPGELFF. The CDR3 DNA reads TGTGCCAGCAGCTCCCTGGGACTAACACCAGGGGAGCTGTTTTTT. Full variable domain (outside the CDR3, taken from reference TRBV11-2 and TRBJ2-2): EAGVAQSPRYKIIEKRQSVAFWCNPISGHATLYWYQQILGQGPKLLIQFQNNGVVDDSQLPKDRFSAERLKGVDSTLKIQPAKLEDSAVYLCASSSLGLTPGELFFGEGSRLTVL.

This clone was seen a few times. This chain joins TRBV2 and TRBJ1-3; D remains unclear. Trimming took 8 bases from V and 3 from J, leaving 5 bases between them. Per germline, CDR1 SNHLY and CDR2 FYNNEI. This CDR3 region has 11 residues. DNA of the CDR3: TGTGCCAGCCACAGTGGAAACACCATATATTTT. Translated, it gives CASHSGNTIYF.

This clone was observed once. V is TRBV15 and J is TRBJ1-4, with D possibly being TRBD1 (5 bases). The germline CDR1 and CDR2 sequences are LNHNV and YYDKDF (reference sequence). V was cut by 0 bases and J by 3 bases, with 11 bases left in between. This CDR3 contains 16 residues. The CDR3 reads CATSRDLGRPNEKLFF. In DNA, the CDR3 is TGTGCCACCAGCAGAGATCTGGGGCGGCCTAATGAAAAACTGTTTTTT.

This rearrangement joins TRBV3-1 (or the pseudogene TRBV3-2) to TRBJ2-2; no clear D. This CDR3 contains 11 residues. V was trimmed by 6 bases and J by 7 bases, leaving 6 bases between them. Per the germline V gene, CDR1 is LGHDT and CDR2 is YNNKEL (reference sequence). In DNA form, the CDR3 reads TGTGCCAGCAGTCAGGTCGGGGAGCTGTTTTTT. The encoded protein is CASSQVGELFF.

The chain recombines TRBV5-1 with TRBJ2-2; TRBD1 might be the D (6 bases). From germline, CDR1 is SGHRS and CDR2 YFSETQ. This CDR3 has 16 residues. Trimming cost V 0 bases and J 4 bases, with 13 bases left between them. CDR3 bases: TGCGCCAGCAGCTTGGGGTCACAGGGTATCACCGGGGAGCTGTTTTTT. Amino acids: CASSLGSQGITGELFF.

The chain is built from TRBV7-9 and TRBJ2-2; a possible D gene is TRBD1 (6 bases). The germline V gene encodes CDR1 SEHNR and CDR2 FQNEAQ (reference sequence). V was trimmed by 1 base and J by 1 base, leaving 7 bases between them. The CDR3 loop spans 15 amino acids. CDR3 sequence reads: CASSLGRGNTGELFF. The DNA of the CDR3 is TGTGCCAGCAGCTTAGGCAGGGGGAACACCGGGGAGCTGTTTTTT. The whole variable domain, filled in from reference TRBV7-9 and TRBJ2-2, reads DTGVSQNPRHKITKRGQNVTFRCDPISEHNRLYWYRQTLGQGPEFLTYFQNEAQLEKSRLLSDRFSAERPKGSFSTLEIQRTEQGDSAMYLCASSLGRGNTGELFFGEGSRLTVL.

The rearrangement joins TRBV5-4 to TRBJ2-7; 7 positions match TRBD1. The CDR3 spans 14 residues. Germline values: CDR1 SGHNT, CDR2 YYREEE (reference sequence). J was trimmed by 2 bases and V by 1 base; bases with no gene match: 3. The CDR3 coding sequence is TGTGCCAGCAGCTTGTCAGGGGGTGCCTACGAGCAGTACTTC. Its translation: CASSLSGGAYEQYF.

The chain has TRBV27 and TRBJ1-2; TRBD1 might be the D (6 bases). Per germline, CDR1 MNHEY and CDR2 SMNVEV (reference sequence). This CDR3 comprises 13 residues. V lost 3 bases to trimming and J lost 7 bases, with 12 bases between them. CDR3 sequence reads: CASSLRGLVGYTF. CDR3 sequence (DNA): TGTGCCAGCAGTTTGCGGGGGCTCGTTGGCTACACCTTC.

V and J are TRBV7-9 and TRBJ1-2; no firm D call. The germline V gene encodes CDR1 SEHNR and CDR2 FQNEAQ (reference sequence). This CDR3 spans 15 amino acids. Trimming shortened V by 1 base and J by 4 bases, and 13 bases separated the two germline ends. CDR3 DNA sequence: TGTGCCAGCAGCTTAGACGCCCCGGGGATCTATGGCTACACCTTC. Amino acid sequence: CASSLDAPGIYGYTF.

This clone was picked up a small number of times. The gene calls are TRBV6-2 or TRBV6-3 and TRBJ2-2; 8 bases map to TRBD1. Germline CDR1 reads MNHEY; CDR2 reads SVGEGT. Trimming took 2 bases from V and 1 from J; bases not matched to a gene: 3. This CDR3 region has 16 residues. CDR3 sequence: CASSYLGTGNTGELFF. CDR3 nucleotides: TGTGCCAGCAGTTACCTCGGGACAGGGAACACCGGGGAGCTGTTTTTT.

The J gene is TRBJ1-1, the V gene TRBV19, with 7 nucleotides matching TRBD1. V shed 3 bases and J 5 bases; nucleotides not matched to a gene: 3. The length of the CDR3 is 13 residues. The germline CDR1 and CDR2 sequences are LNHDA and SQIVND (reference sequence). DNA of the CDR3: TGTGCCAGTAGTATGGACAGGCAAACTGAAGCTTTCTTT. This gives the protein CASSMDRQTEAFF.

In nucleotides, the CDR3 is TGTGCCAGTAGTATCGTAGCTGGGACAGGGGGGAATGAGCAGTTCTTC. Its translation: CASSIVAGTGGNEQFF. The chain has TRBV19 and TRBJ2-1; 11 nucleotides line up with TRBD1. V was pared by 3 bases and J by 7 bases, with 8 bases of the junction left unmatched. This CDR3 contains 16 residues. Germline CDR1 LNHDA, CDR2 SQIVND (reference sequence).

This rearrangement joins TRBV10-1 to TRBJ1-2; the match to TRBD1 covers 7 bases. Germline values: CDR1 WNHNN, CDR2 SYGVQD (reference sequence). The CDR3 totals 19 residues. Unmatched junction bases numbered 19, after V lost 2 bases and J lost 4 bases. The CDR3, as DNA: TGCGCCAGCAGTGAGGCGCGCGTCCGACAGGGAATCGGGTCCTATGGCTACACCTTC. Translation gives CASSEARVRQGIGSYGYTF.

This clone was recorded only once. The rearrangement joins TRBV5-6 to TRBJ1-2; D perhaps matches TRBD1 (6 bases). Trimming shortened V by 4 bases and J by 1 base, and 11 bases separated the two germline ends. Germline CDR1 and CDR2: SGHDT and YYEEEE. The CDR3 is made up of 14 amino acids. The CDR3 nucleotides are TGTGCCAGCAGCCCTGGACAGTTTAACTATGGCTACACCTTC. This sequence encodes CASSPGQFNYGYTF.

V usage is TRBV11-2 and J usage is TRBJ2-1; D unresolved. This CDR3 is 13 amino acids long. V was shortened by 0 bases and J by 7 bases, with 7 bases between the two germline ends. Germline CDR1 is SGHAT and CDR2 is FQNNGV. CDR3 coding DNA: TGTGCCAGCAGCTTAGATCGCAGAAATGAGCAGTTCTTC. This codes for CASSLDRRNEQFF.

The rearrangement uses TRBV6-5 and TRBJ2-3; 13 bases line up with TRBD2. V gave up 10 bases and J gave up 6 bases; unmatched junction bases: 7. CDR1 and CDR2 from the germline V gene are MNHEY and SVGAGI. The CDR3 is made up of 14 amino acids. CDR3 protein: CATGLAGAGDTQYF. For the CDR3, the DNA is TGTGCCACTGGACTAGCGGGGGCCGGGGATACGCAGTATTTT.

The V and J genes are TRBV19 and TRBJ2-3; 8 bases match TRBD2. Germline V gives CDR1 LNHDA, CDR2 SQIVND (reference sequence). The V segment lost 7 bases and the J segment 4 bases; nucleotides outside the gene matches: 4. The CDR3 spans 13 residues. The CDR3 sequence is CASKREMADTQYF. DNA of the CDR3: TGTGCCAGTAAGCGGGAGATGGCAGATACGCAGTATTTT.

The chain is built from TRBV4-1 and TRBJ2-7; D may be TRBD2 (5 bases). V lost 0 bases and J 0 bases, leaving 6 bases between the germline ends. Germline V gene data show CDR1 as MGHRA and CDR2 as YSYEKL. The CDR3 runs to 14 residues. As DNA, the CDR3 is TGCGCCAGCAGCCAAGATACTAGCTCCTACGAGCAGTACTTC. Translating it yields CASSQDTSSYEQYF.

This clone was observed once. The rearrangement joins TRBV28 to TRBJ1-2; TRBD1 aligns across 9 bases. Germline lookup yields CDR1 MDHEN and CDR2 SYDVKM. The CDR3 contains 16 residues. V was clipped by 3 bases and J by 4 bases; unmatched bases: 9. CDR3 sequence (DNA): TGTGCCAGCAGTTTCGACAGGGGGAGTATTTTCTATGGCTACACCTTC. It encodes CASSFDRGSIFYGYTF.

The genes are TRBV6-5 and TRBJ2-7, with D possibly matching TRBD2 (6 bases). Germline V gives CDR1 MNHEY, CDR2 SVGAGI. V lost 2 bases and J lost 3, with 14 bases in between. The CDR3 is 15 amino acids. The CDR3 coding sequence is TGTGCCAGCAGTTACGGAGGGAAGTGGGTCTACGAGCAGTACTTC. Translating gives CASSYGGKWVYEQYF.

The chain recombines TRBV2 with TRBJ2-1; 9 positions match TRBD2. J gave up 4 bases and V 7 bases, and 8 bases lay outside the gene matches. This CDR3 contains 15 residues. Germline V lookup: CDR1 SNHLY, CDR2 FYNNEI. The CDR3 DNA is TGTGCCAGCACTTCGACTAGCGGTGGATACAATGAGCAGTTCTTC. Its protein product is CASTSTSGGYNEQFF.

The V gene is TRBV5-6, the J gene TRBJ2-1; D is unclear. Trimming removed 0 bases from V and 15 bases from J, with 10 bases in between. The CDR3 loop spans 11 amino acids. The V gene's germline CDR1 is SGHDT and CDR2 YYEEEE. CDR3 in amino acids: CASSLGGSPFF. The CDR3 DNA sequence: TGTGCCAGCAGCTTGGGAGGCTCGCCGTTCTTC.

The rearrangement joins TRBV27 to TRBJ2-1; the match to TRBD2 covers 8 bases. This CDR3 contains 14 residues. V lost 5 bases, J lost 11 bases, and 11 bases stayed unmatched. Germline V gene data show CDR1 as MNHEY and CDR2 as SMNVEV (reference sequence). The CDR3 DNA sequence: TGTGCCAGCAGTATCCCCGGTAGCGGGGTCAAGCAGTTCTTC. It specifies CASSIPGSGVKQFF.

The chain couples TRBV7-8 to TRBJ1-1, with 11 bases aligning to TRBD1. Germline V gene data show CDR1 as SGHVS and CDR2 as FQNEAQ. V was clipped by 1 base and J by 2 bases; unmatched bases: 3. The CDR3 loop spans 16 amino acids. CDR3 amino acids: CASSLGTGGVNTEAFF. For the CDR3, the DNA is TGTGCCAGCAGCTTAGGGACAGGGGGCGTCAACACTGAAGCTTTCTTT.

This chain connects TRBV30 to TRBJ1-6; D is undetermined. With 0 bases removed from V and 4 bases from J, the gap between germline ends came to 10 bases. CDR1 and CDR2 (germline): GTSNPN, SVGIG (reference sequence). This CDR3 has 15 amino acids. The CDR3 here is CAWSVQASYNSPLHF. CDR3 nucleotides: TGTGCCTGGAGTGTCCAGGCGAGTTATAATTCACCCCTCCACTTT.

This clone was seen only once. The CDR3, as DNA: TGTGCCAGCAGTTACTCGATTAATCCGGGGTTTTTTAATACCTACGAGCAGTACTTC. This translates into CASSYSINPGFFNTYEQYF. The chain carries TRBV6-2 or TRBV6-3 and TRBJ2-7, with D perhaps TRBD2 (5 bases). Germline assignment: CDR1 MNHEY and CDR2 SVGEGT. The germline V and J ends were trimmed by 0 bases and 2 bases, with 23 bases remaining between them. CDR3 length: 19 residues.

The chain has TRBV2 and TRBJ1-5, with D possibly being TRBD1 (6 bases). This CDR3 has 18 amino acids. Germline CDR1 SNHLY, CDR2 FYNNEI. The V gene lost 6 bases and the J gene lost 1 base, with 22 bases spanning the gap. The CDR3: CASRKGQTGSYSNQPQHF. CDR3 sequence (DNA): TGTGCCAGCAGAAAAGGACAGACGGGGTCTTACAGCAATCAGCCCCAGCATTTT.